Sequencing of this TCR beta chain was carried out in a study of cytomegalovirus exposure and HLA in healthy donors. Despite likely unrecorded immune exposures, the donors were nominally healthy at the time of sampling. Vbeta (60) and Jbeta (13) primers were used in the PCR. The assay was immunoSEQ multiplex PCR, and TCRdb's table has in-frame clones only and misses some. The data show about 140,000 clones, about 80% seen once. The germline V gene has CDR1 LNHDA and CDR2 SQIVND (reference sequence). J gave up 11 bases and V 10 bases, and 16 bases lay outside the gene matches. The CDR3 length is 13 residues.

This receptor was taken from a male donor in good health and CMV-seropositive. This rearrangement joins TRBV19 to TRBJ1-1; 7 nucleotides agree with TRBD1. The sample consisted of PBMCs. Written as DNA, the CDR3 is TGTGCCACCGAAGAGAGACAGGGTTTGGTTGCTTTCTTT. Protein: CATEERQGLVAFF.